The clone carrying this T cell receptor (beta chain) appeared many times. Its antigen is currently unknown. All patients reached thyroid surgery having received no treatment beforehand. This entry is derived from a study of metastatic and nonmetastatic thyroid tumors. The wider study: Peripheral blood and tumor or nodule samples from malignant and benign thyroid patients were compared.

Findings and limits, study-wide: As reported, TCR beta diversity in blood and tumor was significantly higher in malignant thyroid tumors than in benign nodules.

TCRdb re-clonotyped the PCR reads through MiXCR. The sample lists about 27,000 clones; roughly 15% were seen once. The CDR3 is made up of 16 amino acids. CDR1 is MNHEY, CDR2 SMNVEV, per germline (reference sequence). The V and J ends lost 4 bases and 6 bases, in that order; junction bases with no gene match: 5. The sequencing input was blood. This receptor was obtained from a male donor with papillary thyroid cancer or a benign thyroid nodule (not recorded which). Some clones in this sample may be carry-over from other donors' samples. The chain combines TRBV27 with TRBJ2-3; 15 positions agree with TRBD2. CDR3 amino acids: CASSSRTSGRVDTQYF. DNA for the CDR3: TGTGCCAGCAGTTCCCGGACTAGCGGGAGGGTCGATACGCAGTATTTT.